One and the same sample provided the 15 T cell receptor beta chains below, sequenced in a study of blood T cells in healthy people across ages. With a J-beta primer mix and a sample-barcoded 5' primer, a second PCR ran roughly 6 to 12 cycles. From the 5' RACE reads, TCRdb called clonotypes with MiXCR, one entry per CDR3 protein. The table shows around 1,700,000 distinct CDR3 sequences, with roughly 30% occurring only once. The sample comprised blood. Receptors were obtained from a woman aged 25 to 45 in good health.

This clonotype was seen repeatedly, ten times or more. The chain is built from TRBV18 and TRBJ2-1; D not certain. Germline CDR1 is KGHSH and CDR2 is LQKENI. The CDR3 length is 15 residues. V lost 2 bases and J 0 bases, leaving 8 bases between the germline ends. The CDR3 region is CASSPGKNSYNEQFF. In nucleotides, the CDR3 is TGTGCCAGCTCACCAGGGAAGAACTCCTACAATGAGCAGTTCTTC.

The chain employs TRBV6-6 and TRBJ1-1; D may be TRBD1 (5 bases). V was clipped by 8 bases and J by 7 bases, with 14 bases between them. Germline-derived CDR1 and CDR2 are MNHNY and SVGAGI (reference sequence). The CDR3 covers 12 residues. CDR3 sequence reads: CASGQGYNEAFF. CDR3 DNA sequence: TGTGCCAGCGGACAAGGCTACAATGAAGCTTTCTTT.

This clonotype occurred many times. V usage is TRBV5-1 and J usage is TRBJ1-1, with 7 bases fitting TRBD1. The CDR3 loop spans 16 amino acids. V shed 1 base and J 4 bases; nucleotides not matched to a gene: 10. The germline CDR1 and CDR2 sequences are SGHRS and YFSETQ. The CDR3 here is CASSLQPQGEGTEAFF. CDR3 in DNA: TGCGCCAGCAGCTTGCAGCCCCAGGGGGAGGGCACTGAAGCTTTCTTT. The variable domain in full, with the rest retrieved from reference TRBV5-1 and TRBJ1-1, is KAGVTQTPRYLIKTRGQQVTLSCSPISGHRSVSWYQQTPGQGLQFLFEYFSETQRNKGNFPGRFSGRQFSNSRSEMNVSTLELGDSALYLCASSLQPQGEGTEAFFGQGTRLTVV.

As concerns this clonotype: A single base separates this from a much larger clone, so it may be a read error. The chain combines TRBV6-5 with TRBJ2-7; D remains ambiguous. The CDR3 is made up of 13 amino acids. Trimming removed 3 bases at V and 3 bases at J, with 9 bases between. Germline CDR1 MNHEY, CDR2 SVGAGI. CDR3 sequence reads: CASSYSQCYEQYF. The CDR3 DNA is TGTGCCAGCAGTTATTCCCAATGCTACGAGCAGTACTTC.

The rearrangement uses TRBV11-2 and TRBJ2-7; D assignment may be TRBD1 or TRBD2 (5 bases each). Trimming removed 1 base from V and 3 bases from J, with 16 bases in between. Germline lookup yields CDR1 SGHAT and CDR2 FQNNGV. This CDR3 is 16 amino acids long. The CDR3: CASSLGDRGLDYEQYF. The CDR3 coding sequence is TGTGCCAGCAGCTTAGGGGACCGAGGGCTTGACTACGAGCAGTACTTC.

The chain is built from TRBV5-5 and TRBJ2-7, with TRBD1 identical over 11 bases. With V trimmed by 4 bases and J by 5 bases, 8 bases remained unmatched. Germline CDR1 SGHKS, CDR2 YYEKEE (reference sequence). The CDR3 is 15 residues long. The DNA for the CDR3 is TGTGCCAGCAGCGCACTGGGACAGGGGGTTAACGAGCAGTACTTC. As protein: CASSALGQGVNEQYF.

J is TRBJ2-7 and V is TRBV12-3 or TRBV12-4; no reliable D call. CDR3 length equals 14 residues. V lost 5 bases to trimming and J lost 3 bases, with 14 bases between them. The chain's CDR3 is CASSPRTPGYEQYF. The CDR3 coding sequence is TGTGCCAGCAGTCCACGGACGCCAGGCTACGAGCAGTACTTC.

CDR3 nucleotides: TGCAGTGCTCTCGGACTAGAAGGGGATGAGCAGTTCTTC. Protein sequence: CSALGLEGDEQFF. The chain recombines TRBV20-1 with TRBJ2-1; TRBD2 agrees at 7 bases. CDR1 is DFQATT and CDR2 is SNEGSKA in the germline V gene (reference sequence). The CDR3 runs 13 residues. The junction had 9 bases not matched to a gene; V was cut back by 5 bases and J by 8 bases.

The V and J genes are TRBV15 and TRBJ2-1, with no clear D. Deletions cut 0 bases from V and 8 bases from J, with 8 bases between. The CDR3 contains 13 residues. Germline-derived CDR1 and CDR2 are LNHNV and YYDKDF (reference sequence). The CDR3, as DNA: TGTGCCACCAGCAGAGATCCCGGGTATGAGCAGTTCTTC. As protein: CATSRDPGYEQFF.

The chain combines TRBV7-9 with TRBJ1-2; perhaps TRBD1 as D (6 bases). This CDR3 is built from 13 residues. Germline V gene data show CDR1 as SEHNR and CDR2 as FQNEAQ (reference sequence). V was shortened by 5 bases and J by 6 bases, with 13 bases between the two germline ends. CDR3 nucleotide sequence: TGTGCCAGCAGCACCAACAGGGAGAATGGCTACACCTTC. This encodes CASSTNRENGYTF. The variable domain in full, completed from reference TRBV7-9 and TRBJ1-2, reads DTGVSQNPRHKITKRGQNVTFRCDPISEHNRLYWYRQTLGQGPEFLTYFQNEAQLEKSRLLSDRFSAERPKGSFSTLEIQRTEQGDSAMYLCASSTNRENGYTFGSGTRLTVV.

This clonotype has just a few counts. This chain links TRBV5-1 with TRBJ2-1; D is undetermined. This CDR3 region has 13 residues. The germline V and J ends were trimmed by 8 bases and 4 bases, with 13 bases remaining between them. Per the germline V gene, CDR1 is SGHRS and CDR2 is YFSETQ. The CDR3 here is CARVGPRYNEQFF. In DNA, the CDR3 is TGCGCCAGGGTGGGCCCAAGATACAATGAGCAGTTCTTC.

The chain is built from TRBV7-2 and TRBJ2-6; 7 positions match TRBD1. V dropped 5 bases and J dropped 0; count of bases not matched to a gene: 4. CDR3 size: 16 residues. CDR1 is SGHTA, CDR2 FQGNSA, per germline. CDR3 residues: CASSRQGDSGANVLTF. The CDR3 nucleotides are TGTGCCAGCAGCCGGCAGGGGGACTCTGGGGCCAACGTCCTGACTTTC.

This clonotype has a count of ten or more. V and J are TRBV11-2 and TRBJ2-5; no clear D. The CDR3 covers 13 residues. Per the germline V gene, CDR1 is SGHAT and CDR2 is FQNNGV. Trimming removed 3 bases from V and 1 base from J, with 6 bases in between. The CDR3 nucleotides are TGTGCCAGCAGCTTTAATATCCAAGAGACCCAGTACTTC. Amino acid sequence: CASSFNIQETQYF.

This clonotype was counted only a few times. This chain uses TRBV4-2 with TRBJ2-2; 12 bases agree with TRBD2. The V gene end was trimmed by 1 base and the J gene end by 4 bases; junction bases not matched to a gene: 4. The CDR3 is made up of 17 amino acids. Per the germline V gene, CDR1 is LGHNA and CDR2 is YNFKEQ. The CDR3 coding sequence is TGTGCCAGCAGCCAAGCTAGCGGGGGGGCCCGCACCGGGGAGCTGTTTTTT. The encoded protein is CASSQASGGARTGELFF.

Only a few counts were recorded for this clonotype. V usage is TRBV19 and J usage is TRBJ2-4, with 8 bases fitting TRBD2. The V segment lost 6 bases and the J segment 3 bases; nucleotides outside the gene matches: 10. From germline, CDR1 is LNHDA and CDR2 SQIVND (reference sequence). The length of the CDR3 is 16 residues. The CDR3 reads CASSTGLATHKNIQYF. The CDR3 bases are TGTGCCAGTAGCACAGGACTAGCCACACACAAAAACATTCAGTACTTC.